This T cell receptor (beta chain) was identified during a study of T cells in Graves' hyperthyroidism and ophthalmopathy. Across the study: Once the initial diagnosis was made, peripheral blood was obtained before any treatment. General study findings and limits: For ophthalmopathy, model prediction preceded onset by a median 6.5 months.

This CDR3 has 14 residues. V lost 6 bases, J lost 5 bases, and 14 bases lay in between. CDR1 and CDR2 from the germline V gene are MNHNS and SASEGT. There are many counts of this clonotype. Its cognate antigen is unknown. Amplified TCR beta CDR3 regions derived from RNA transcripts. The HTBI set primed first-round TCR CDR3 RT-PCR. One entry per CDR3 protein, called by TCRdb with MiXCR from the multiplex PCR reads. This sample yields about 420,000 distinct CDR3 sequences, of which about a sixth are seen a single time; just under 8% belongs to the top ten. This receptor was identified in a woman between 18 and 30 years old with Graves' hyperthyroidism. Sequencing was performed on blood. The chain uses TRBV6-1 and TRBJ1-3; the D gene is possibly TRBD1 (6 bases). The chain's CDR3 is CASRDPDSRNTIYF. Written as DNA, the CDR3 is TGTGCCAGCAGGGACCCGGACAGCCGAAACACCATATATTTT.